Listed below are T cell receptor beta chains from one sample, sequenced in a study of blood T cells in healthy people across ages. TCRdb reprocessed the 5' RACE reads via MiXCR and lists one record per CDR3 protein. The sample shows some 1.5 million distinct CDR3 sequences, 28% of them seen only once. Input material: blood. These TCRs come from a woman between 25 and 40 years old in good health. The CDR3 runs from the conserved cysteine through the conserved F or W. The D gene is left open where the match is weak. Only some rows state a clone size, as once, few, many or a class for expanded clones.

j_call	v_call	d_call	clone_size	cdr3_aa	cdr3_nt
TRBJ2-1	TRBV19	.	few	CASSKSGNEQFF	TGTGCCAGTAGTAAATCGGGGAATGAGCAGTTCTTC
TRBJ1-3	TRBV7-8	.	.	CASSLGLGGNTIYF	TGTGCCAGCAGCTTAGGTCTGGGGGGAAACACCATATATTTT
TRBJ2-6	TRBV24-1	.	.	CATSDQGWGANVLTF	TGTGCCACCAGTGACCAGGGGTGGGGGGCCAACGTCCTGACTTTC
TRBJ2-3	TRBV7-2	.	.	CASSPRTGPTDTQYF	TGTGCCAGCAGCCCTAGGACGGGACCCACAGATACGCAGTATTTT
TRBJ1-2	TRBV5-1	TRBD1	.	CASSLDRAEHGYTF	TGCGCCAGCAGCTTAGACAGGGCGGAACATGGCTACACCTTC
TRBJ2-1	TRBV20-1	.	few	CSASPNEQFF	TGCAGTGCTAGTCCCAATGAGCAGTTCTTC
TRBJ1-2	TRBV6-6	.	.	CATLFETAGFGYTF	TGTGCCACCTTGTTCGAGACAGCGGGGTTCGGCTACACCTTC
TRBJ2-4	TRBV20-1	.	once	CSARDVQGAPNEQYF	TGCAGTGCTAGAGATGTGCAGGGCGCGCCCAATGAGCAGTACTTC
TRBJ1-2	TRBV4-3	TRBD1	.	CAGSQASQGVGYTF	TGCGCCGGCAGCCAAGCTAGTCAGGGGGTCGGCTACACCTTC
TRBJ2-7	TRBV3-1	.	many	CASGKGPPYEQYF	TGTGCCAGCGGGAAGGGGCCACCCTACGAGCAGTACTTC
TRBJ2-1	TRBV20-1	.	.	CSARNWGNEQFF	TGCAGTGCTAGAAACTGGGGGAATGAGCAGTTCTTC
TRBJ1-5	TRBV7-2	.	few	CASSLEGFWQPQHF	TGTGCCAGCAGCTTAGAAGGGTTTTGGCAGCCCCAGCATTTT
TRBJ2-6	TRBV23-1	TRBD1	.	CASSQPGQASGANVLTF	TGCGCCAGCAGTCAACCGGGACAGGCCTCTGGGGCCAACGTCCTGACTTTC
TRBJ1-2	TRBV3-1	.	many	CASSTGGGARNGYGYTF	TGTGCCAGCAGCACCGGAGGGGGGGCGCGTAATGGATATGGCTACACCTTC
TRBJ2-5	TRBV24-1	TRBD1	many	CATSDRDSQETQYF	TGTGCCACCAGTGACCGGGACAGCCAAGAGACCCAGTACTTC
TRBJ2-2	TRBV25-1	TRBD2	.	CASSRAGAIPGELFF	TGTGCCAGCAGTAGAGCGGGGGCGATCCCGGGGGAGCTGTTTTTT
TRBJ1-3	TRBV9	.	.	CASSAVPGDSGNTIYF	TGTGCCAGCAGCGCAGTCCCTGGAGACAGTGGAAACACCATATATTTT